The clone carrying this T cell receptor (beta chain) was seen a few times. Its antigen is not identified. The CDR3 has 14 residues. The V and J ends lost 3 bases and 4 bases respectively, with 12 bases between them. These data are taken from a study of metastatic and nonmetastatic thyroid tumors. Notes on the study in general: Reported TCR beta diversity, measured in blood and tumor, was significantly higher for malignant thyroid tumors than for benign nodules.

Treatment of any kind had been given to no patient before thyroid surgery. TCRdb recomputed clones from the PCR reads via MiXCR. Among 3,500 to 4,500 clones, roughly a third were seen once, and the ten largest hold approximately 27%. The source is a male donor with papillary thyroid cancer or a benign thyroid nodule (not recorded which). Some clones in this sample may be carry-over from other donors' samples. Sequencing input: adjacent normal tissue. V usage is TRBV12-3 or TRBV12-4 and J usage is TRBJ1-1; D is undetermined. The CDR3 here is CASSFQGSGTEAFF. The DNA of the CDR3 is TGTGCCAGCAGTTTTCAAGGGTCCGGCACTGAAGCTTTCTTT.